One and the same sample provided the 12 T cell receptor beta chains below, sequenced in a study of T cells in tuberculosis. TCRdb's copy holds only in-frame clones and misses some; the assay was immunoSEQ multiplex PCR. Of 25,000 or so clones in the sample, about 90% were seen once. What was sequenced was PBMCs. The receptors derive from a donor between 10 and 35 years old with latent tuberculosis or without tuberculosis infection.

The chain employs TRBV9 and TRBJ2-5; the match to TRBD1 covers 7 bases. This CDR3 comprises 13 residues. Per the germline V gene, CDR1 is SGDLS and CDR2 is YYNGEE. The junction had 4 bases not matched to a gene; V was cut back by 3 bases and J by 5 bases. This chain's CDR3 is CASSAQGWETQYF. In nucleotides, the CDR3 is TGTGCCAGCAGCGCACAGGGGTGGGAGACCCAGTACTTC. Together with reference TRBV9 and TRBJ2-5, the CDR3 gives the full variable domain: DSGVTQTPKHLITATGQRVTLRCSPRSGDLSVYWYQQSLDQGLQFLIQYYNGEERAKGNILERFSAQQFPDLHSELNLSSLELGDSALYFCASSAQGWETQYFGPGTRLLVL.

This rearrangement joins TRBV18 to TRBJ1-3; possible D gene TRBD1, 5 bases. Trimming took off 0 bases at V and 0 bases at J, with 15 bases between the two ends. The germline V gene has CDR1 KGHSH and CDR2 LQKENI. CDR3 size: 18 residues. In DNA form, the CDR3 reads TGTGCCAGCTCACCACCGGAGGGTAGGGGCATCTCTGGAAACACCATATATTTT. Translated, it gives CASSPPEGRGISGNTIYF. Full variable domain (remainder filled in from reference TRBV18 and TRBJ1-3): NAGVMQNPRHLVRRRGQEARLRCSPMKGHSHVYWYRQLPEEGLKFMVYLQKENIIDESGMPKERFSAEFPKEGPSILRIQQVVRGDSAAYFCASSPPEGRGISGNTIYFGEGSWLTVV.

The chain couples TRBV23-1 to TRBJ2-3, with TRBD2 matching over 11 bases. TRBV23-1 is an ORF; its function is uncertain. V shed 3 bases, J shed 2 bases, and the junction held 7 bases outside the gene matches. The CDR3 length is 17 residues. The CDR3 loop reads CASSHCPSGRSTDTQYF. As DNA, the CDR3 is TGCGCCAGCAGTCATTGCCCTAGCGGGAGGTCCACAGATACGCAGTATTTT.

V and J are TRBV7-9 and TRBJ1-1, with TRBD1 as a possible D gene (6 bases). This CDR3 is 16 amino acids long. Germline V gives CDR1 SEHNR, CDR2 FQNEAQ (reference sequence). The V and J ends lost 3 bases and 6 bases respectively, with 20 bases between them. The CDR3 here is CASSLGDRTRASEAFF. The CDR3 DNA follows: TGTGCCAGCAGCTTGGGAGACAGGACCAGGGCGTCTGAAGCTTTCTTT.

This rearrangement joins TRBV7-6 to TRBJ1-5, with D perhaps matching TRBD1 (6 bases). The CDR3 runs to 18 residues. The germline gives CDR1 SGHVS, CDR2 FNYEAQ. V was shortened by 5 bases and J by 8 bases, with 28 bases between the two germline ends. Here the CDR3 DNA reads TGTGCCAGCAGCCGAAGAATAGGGACACCATTAGCCCGTGAGCCCCAGCATTTT. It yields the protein CASSRRIGTPLAREPQHF.

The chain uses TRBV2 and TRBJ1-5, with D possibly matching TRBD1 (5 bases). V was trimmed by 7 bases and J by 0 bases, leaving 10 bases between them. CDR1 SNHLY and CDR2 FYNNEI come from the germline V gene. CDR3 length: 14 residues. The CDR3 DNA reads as TGTGCCAGCACGGCGGGGGGTAGCAATCAGCCCCAGCATTTT. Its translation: CASTAGGSNQPQHF.

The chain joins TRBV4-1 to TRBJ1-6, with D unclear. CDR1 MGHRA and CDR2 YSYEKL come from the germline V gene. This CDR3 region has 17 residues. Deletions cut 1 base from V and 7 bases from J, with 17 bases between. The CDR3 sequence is CASSQVSPGIGNSPLHF. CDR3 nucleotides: TGCGCCAGCAGCCAAGTCTCCCCGGGAATCGGGAATTCACCCCTCCACTTT.

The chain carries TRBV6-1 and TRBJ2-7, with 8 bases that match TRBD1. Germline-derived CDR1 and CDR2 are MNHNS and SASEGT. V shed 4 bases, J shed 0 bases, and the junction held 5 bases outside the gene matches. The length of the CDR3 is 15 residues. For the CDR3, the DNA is TGTGCCAGCAGTGCCGGACAGGGCAGCTCCTACGAGCAGTACTTC. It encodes CASSAGQGSSYEQYF.

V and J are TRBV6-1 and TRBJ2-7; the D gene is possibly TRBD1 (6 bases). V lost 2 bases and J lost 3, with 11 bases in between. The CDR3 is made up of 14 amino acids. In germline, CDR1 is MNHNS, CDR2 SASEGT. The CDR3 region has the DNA TGTGCCAGCAGTGAAATTTACAGGGTCTACGAGCAGTACTTC. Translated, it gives CASSEIYRVYEQYF.

CDR3: CASSLARGAGELFF. The CDR3 bases are TGTGCCAGCAGCTTAGCGCGGGGGGCCGGGGAGCTGTTTTTT. The chain employs TRBV7-6 and TRBJ2-2, with 8 bases lining up with TRBD2. Germline V CDR1 and CDR2: SGHVS, FNYEAQ. Trimming cost V 0 bases and J 6 bases; bases outside gene matches: 0. This CDR3 contains 14 residues.

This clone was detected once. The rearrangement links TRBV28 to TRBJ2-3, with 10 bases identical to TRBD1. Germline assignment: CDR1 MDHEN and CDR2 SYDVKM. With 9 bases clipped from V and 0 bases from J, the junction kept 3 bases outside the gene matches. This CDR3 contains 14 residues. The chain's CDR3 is CASRTGGSTDTQYF. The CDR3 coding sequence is TGTGCCAGTCGGACAGGGGGGAGCACAGATACGCAGTATTTT.

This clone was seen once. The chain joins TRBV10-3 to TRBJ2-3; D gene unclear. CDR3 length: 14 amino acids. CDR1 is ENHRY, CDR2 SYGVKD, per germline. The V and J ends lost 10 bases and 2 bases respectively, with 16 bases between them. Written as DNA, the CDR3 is TGTGCCACGGCGACGAGACACGACACAGATACGCAGTATTTT. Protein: CATATRHDTDTQYF.